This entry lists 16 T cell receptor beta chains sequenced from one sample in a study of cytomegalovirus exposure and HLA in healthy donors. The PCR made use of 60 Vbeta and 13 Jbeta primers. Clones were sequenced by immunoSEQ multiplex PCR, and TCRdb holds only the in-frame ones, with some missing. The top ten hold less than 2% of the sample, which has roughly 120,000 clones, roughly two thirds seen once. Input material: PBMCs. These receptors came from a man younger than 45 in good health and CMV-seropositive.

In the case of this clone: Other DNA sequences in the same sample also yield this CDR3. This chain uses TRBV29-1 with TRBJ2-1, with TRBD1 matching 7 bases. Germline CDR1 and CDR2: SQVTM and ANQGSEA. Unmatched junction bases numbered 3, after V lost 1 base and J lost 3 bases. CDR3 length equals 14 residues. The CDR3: CSVEGQGVYNEQFF. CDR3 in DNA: TGCAGCGTTGAAGGGCAGGGGGTCTACAATGAGCAGTTCTTC.

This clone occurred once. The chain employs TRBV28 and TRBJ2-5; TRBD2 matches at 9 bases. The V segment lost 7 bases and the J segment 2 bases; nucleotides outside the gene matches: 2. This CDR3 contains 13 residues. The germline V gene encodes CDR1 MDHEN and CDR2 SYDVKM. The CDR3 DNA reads TGTGCCAGCACCCTAGCGGGGCAAGAGACCCAGTACTTC. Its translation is CASTLAGQETQYF.

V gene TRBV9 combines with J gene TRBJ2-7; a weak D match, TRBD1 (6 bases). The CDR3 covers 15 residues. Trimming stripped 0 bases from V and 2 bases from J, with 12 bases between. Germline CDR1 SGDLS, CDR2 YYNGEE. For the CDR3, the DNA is TGTGCCAGCAGCGTAGCCGGGACACCAGCCTACGAGCAGTACTTC. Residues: CASSVAGTPAYEQYF.

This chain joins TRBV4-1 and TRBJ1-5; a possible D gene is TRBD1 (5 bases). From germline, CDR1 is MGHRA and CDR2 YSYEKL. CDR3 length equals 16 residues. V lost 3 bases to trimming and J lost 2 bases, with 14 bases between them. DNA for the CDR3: TGCGCCAGCAGCCAGAACTCAGGGTTAGGCAATCAGCCCCAGCATTTT. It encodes CASSQNSGLGNQPQHF.

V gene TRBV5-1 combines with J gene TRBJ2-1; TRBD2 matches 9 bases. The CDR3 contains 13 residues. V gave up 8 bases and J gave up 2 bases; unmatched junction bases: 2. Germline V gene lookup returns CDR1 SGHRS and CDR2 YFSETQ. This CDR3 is CASAGGTYNEQFF. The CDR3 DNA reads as TGCGCCAGTGCGGGGGGGACCTACAATGAGCAGTTCTTC.

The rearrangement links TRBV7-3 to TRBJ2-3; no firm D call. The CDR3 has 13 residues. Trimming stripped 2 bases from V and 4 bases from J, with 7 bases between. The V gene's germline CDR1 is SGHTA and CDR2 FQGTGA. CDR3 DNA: TGTGCCAGCAGCTTATCGCCGGCAGATACGCAGTATTTT. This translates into CASSLSPADTQYF.

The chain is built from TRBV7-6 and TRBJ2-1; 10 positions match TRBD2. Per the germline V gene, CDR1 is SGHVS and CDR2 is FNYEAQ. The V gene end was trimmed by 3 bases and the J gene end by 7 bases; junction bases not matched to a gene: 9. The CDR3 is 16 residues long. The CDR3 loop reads CASSLVLSGRNNEQFF. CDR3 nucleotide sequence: TGTGCCAGCAGCTTGGTACTTAGCGGGAGGAATAATGAGCAGTTCTTC.

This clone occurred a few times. The CDR3 bases are TGCGCCAGCAGTGATCAGGTAGGGGGTTTCGAGGAGCAGTTCTTC. Its translation: CASSDQVGGFEEQFF. The chain has TRBV10-1 and TRBJ2-1; maybe TRBD1 (6 bases). V was cut by 3 bases and J by 10 bases, with 19 bases left in between. This CDR3 is built from 15 residues. The V gene's germline CDR1 is WNHNN and CDR2 SYGVQD (reference sequence).

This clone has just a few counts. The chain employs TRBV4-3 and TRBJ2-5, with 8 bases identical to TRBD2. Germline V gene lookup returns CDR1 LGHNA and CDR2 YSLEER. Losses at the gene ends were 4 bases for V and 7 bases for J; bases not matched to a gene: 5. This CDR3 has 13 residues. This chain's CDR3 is CASSLQLAGTQYF. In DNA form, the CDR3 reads TGCGCCAGCAGCCTTCAGCTAGCGGGGACCCAGTACTTC.

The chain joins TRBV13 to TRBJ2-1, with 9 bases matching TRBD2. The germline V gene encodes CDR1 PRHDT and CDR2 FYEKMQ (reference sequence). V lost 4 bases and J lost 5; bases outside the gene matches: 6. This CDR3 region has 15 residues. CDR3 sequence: CASSSTGTSHNEQFF. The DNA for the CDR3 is TGTGCCAGCAGCTCCACTGGGACTAGCCACAATGAGCAGTTCTTC.

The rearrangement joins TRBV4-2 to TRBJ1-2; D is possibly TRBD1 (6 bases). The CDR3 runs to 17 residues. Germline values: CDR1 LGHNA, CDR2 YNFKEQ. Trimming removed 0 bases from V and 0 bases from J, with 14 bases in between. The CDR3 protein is CASSQEGGQLANYGYTF. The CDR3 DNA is TGTGCCAGCAGCCAAGAAGGAGGACAGTTAGCTAACTATGGCTACACCTTC.

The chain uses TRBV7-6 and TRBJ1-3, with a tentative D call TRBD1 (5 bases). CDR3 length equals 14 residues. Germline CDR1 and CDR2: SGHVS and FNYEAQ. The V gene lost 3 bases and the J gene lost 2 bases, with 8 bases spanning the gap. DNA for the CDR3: TGTGCCAGCAGCTTTGGAGGGGCTGGAAACACCATATATTTT. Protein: CASSFGGAGNTIYF. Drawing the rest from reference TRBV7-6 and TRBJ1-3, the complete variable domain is GAGVSQSPRYKVTKRGQDVALRCDPISGHVSLYWYRQALGQGPEFLTYFNYEAQQDKSGLPNDRFSAERPEGSISTLTIQRTEQRDSAMYRCASSFGGAGNTIYFGEGSWLTVV.

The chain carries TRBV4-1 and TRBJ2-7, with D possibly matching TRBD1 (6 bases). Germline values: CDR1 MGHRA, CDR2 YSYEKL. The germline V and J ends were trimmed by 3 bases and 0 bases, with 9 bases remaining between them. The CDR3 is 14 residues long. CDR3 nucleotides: TGCGCCAGCAGCCAGGGGGCACTCTCCTACGAGCAGTACTTC. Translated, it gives CASSQGALSYEQYF.

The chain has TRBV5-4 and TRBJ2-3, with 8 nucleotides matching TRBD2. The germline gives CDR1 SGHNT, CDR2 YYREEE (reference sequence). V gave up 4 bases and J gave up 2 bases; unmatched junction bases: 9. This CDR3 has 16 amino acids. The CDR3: CASSRGGDRFTDTQYF. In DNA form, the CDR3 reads TGTGCCAGCAGCCGGGGGGGGGACCGTTTCACAGATACGCAGTATTTT.

In nucleotides, the CDR3 is TGTGCCTGGAATCTTGGCTCACCCCTCCACTTT. Protein sequence: CAWNLGSPLHF. The gene calls are TRBV30 and TRBJ1-6; D gene ambiguous. Trimming pared 4 bases from V and 10 bases from J, leaving 8 bases between. From germline, CDR1 is GTSNPN and CDR2 SVGIG (reference sequence). The CDR3 length is 11 residues.

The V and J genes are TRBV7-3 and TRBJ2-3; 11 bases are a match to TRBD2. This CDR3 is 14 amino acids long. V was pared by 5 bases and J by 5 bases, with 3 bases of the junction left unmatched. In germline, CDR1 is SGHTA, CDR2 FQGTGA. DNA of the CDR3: TGTGCCAGCAGCCCCGGGACTAGCGGAGATACGCAGTATTTT. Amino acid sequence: CASSPGTSGDTQYF.